This T cell receptor (beta chain) was captured in a study of T cell repertoires in cytomegalovirus infection. Whole-study context: Newly reported HLA-C-restricted and thoroughly characterized HLA-B-restricted CMV epitopes were employed. Evidence of both CMV infection and a matching HLA type came from public TCR beta signatures.

Trimming took off 7 bases at V and 2 bases at J, with 9 bases between the two ends. Germline V gene data show CDR1 as MNHNS and CDR2 as SASEGT. This CDR3 spans 12 amino acids. This clonotype has more than one count but fewer than ten. Its target is unknown. Via MiXCR, TCRdb re-called the reads, giving one row per CDR3 protein. The sample has 680,000 or so distinct CDR3 sequences; around 32% are singletons. This chain joins TRBV6-1 and TRBJ2-7; D might be TRBD2 (5 bases). The sample here was cultured PBMCs, taken from culture after CMV antigen stimulation. The source of this sequence is a human donor in good health (CMV status not recorded). Some clones in this sample may be carry-over from other donors' samples. The DNA of the CDR3 is TGTGCCAGCAAACCCGGGGCCTACGAGCAGTACTTC. Encoded protein: CASKPGAYEQYF.